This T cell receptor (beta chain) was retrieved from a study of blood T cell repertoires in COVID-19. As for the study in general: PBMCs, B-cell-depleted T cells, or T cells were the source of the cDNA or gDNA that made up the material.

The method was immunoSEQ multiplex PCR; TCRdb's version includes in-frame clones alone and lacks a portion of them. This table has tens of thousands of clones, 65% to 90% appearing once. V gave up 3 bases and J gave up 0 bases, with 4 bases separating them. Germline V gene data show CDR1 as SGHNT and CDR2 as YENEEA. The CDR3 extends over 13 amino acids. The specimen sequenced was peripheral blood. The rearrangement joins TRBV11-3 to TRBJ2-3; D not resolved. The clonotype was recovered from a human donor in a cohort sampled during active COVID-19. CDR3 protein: CASSFSSTDTQYF. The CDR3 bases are TGTGCCAGCAGCTTTTCTAGCACAGATACGCAGTATTTT.